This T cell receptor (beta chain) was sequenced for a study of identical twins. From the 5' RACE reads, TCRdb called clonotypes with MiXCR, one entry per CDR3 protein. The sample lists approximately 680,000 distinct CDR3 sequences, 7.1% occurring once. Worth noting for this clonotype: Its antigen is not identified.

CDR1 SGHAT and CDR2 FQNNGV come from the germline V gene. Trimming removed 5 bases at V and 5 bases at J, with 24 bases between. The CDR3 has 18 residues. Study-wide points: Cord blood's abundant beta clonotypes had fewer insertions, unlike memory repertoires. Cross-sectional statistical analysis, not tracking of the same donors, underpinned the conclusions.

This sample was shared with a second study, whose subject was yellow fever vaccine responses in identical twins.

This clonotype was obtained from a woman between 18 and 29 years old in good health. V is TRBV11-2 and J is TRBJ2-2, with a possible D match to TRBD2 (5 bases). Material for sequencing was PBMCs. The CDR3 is CASSPPHTWSGNTGELFF. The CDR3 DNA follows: TGTGCCAGCAGCCCCCCTCATACGTGGTCGGGGAATACCGGGGAGCTGTTTTTT.